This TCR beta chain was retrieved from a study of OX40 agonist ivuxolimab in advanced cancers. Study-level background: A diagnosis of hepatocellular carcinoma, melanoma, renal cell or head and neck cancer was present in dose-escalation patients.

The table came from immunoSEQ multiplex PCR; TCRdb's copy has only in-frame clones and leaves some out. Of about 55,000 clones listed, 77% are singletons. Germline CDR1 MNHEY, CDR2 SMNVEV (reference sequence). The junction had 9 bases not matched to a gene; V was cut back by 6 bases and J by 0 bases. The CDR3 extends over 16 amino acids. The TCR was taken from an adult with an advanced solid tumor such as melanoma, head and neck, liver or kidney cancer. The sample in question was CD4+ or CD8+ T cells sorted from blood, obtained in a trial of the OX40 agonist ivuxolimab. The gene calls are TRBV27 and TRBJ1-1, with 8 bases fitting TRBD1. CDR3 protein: CASSLTGDLMNTEAFF. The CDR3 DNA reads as TGTGCCAGCAGCTTGACAGGGGACCTTATGAACACTGAAGCTTTCTTT.